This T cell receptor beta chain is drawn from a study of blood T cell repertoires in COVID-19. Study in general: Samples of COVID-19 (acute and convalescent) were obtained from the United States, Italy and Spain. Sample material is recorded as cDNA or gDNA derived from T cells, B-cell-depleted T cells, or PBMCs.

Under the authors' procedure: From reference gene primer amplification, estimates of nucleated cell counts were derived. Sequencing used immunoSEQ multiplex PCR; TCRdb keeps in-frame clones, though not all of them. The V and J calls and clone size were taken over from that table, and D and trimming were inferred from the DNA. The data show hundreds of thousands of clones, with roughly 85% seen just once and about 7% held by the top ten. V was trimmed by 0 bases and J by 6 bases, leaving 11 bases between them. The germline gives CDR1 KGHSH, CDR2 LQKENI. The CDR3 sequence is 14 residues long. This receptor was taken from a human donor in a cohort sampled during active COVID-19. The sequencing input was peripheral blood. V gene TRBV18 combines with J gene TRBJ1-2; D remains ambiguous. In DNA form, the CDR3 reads TGTGCCAGCTCACCACCGGTCCTGCAGAATGGCTACACCTTC. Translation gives CASSPPVLQNGYTF.